The 17 T cell receptor beta chains below all came from one sample that was sequenced in a study of blood T cell repertoires in COVID-19. The repertoire was sequenced with immunoSEQ multiplex PCR; TCRdb's copy has only in-frame clones and lacks some. The repertoire consists of 100,000 or so clones, with roughly 87% occurring once and the leading ten covering approximately 7.3%. Sequencing used peripheral blood. These receptor sequences come from a man aged 30 to 45 in a cohort sampled during active COVID-19.

The chain uses TRBV7-7 and TRBJ2-3, with TRBD2 matching 9 bases. The CDR3 runs 14 residues. The junction had 3 bases not matched to a gene; V was cut back by 8 bases and J by 0 bases. Germline V gene lookup returns CDR1 SSHAT and CDR2 FNYEAQ (reference sequence). CDR3 nucleotides: TGTGCCAGCGCCCTAGCGGGGAGCACAGATACGCAGTATTTT. This translates into CASALAGSTDTQYF.

This chain links TRBV7-9 with TRBJ1-2; D is perhaps TRBD1 (5 bases). Germline CDR1 SEHNR, CDR2 FQNEAQ (reference sequence). This CDR3 has 14 amino acids. Trimming left V 6 bases short and J 2 bases short, with 13 bases between. The CDR3 protein is CASRYGGGNYGYTF. DNA of the CDR3: TGTGCCAGCAGGTACGGCGGGGGAAACTATGGCTACACCTTC.

J is TRBJ2-3 and V is TRBV7-2, with 10 bases identical to TRBD2. This CDR3 region has 16 residues. V shed 1 base, J shed 5 bases, and the junction held 6 bases outside the gene matches. The germline V gene has CDR1 SGHTA and CDR2 FQGNSA. CDR3 bases: TGTGCCAGCAGCTTAGATCTAGCGGGGGTCCTAGATACGCAGTATTTT. Protein product: CASSLDLAGVLDTQYF.

The rearrangement uses TRBV2 and TRBJ1-6; D may be TRBD1 (5 bases). V lost 5 bases and J lost 7, with 15 bases in between. Germline loops: CDR1 SNHLY, CDR2 FYNNEI. This CDR3 is built from 15 residues. The chain's CDR3 is CASSTDGAPNSPLHF. The CDR3 coding sequence is TGTGCCAGCAGTACTGATGGGGCACCGAATTCACCCCTCCACTTT.

The chain carries TRBV10-3 and TRBJ1-1; TRBD1 is a possible D gene (5 bases). Trimming shortened V by 0 bases and J by 5 bases, and 10 bases separated the two germline ends. CDR1 and CDR2 from the germline V gene are ENHRY and SYGVKD. The CDR3 contains 14 residues. The CDR3 DNA follows: TGTGCCATCAGTGAGTCAGGGGAGGGGACTGAAGCTTTCTTT. Translated, it gives CAISESGEGTEAFF.

This chain connects TRBV6-5 to TRBJ2-7; 8 bases line up with TRBD1. V lost 5 bases and J lost 2; bases outside the gene matches: 8. CDR1 is MNHEY and CDR2 is SVGAGI in the germline V gene. The CDR3 length is 15 residues. CDR3: CASSPFGDRTYEQYF. DNA for the CDR3: TGTGCCAGCAGTCCCTTTGGGGACAGGACCTACGAGCAGTACTTC.

This clone came up once. CDR3 region: CASSFSVDSPLHF. Here the CDR3 DNA reads TGTGCCAGCAGCTTTAGCGTGGATTCACCCCTCCACTTT. The chain recombines TRBV5-5 with TRBJ1-6; D not resolved. The germline V gene has CDR1 SGHKS and CDR2 YYEKEE (reference sequence). The ends were cut back, 2 bases at V and 8 bases at J, with 8 bases in the middle. The CDR3 sequence is 13 residues long.

This clone was recorded only once. The chain carries TRBV30 and TRBJ2-7, with TRBD1 matching over 7 bases. The CDR3 consists of 11 residues. Unmatched junction bases numbered 1, after V lost 1 base and J lost 7 bases. In germline, CDR1 is GTSNPN, CDR2 SVGIG (reference sequence). The CDR3 sequence is CAWSEQGEQYF. The CDR3, as DNA: TGTGCCTGGAGTGAACAGGGGGAGCAGTACTTC.

The V call is TRBV6-5, the J call TRBJ1-2; tentatively, D is TRBD1 (5 bases). In germline, CDR1 is MNHEY, CDR2 SVGAGI. CDR3 length: 15 residues. The V and J ends lost 7 bases and 4 bases respectively, with 19 bases between them. In DNA, the CDR3 is TGTGCCAGCACCAACCCCCCGACAGAAGTCTATGGCTACACCTTC. Translated: CASTNPPTEVYGYTF.

This clone has just a few counts. CDR3 in DNA: TGTGCCAGCAGCTTAGAGCAGGGGGCTAATTCACCCCTCCACTTT. Amino acids: CASSLEQGANSPLHF. This chain uses TRBV7-2 with TRBJ1-6, with 8 bases identical to TRBD1. V dropped 1 base and J dropped 6; count of bases not matched to a gene: 2. The CDR3 length is 15 residues. Per the germline V gene, CDR1 is SGHTA and CDR2 is FQGNSA.

V is TRBV5-4 and J is TRBJ2-7, with D possibly being TRBD1 (6 bases). V lost 4 bases to trimming and J lost 5 bases, with 13 bases between them. Germline V gives CDR1 SGHNT, CDR2 YYREEE (reference sequence). The CDR3 sequence is 13 residues long. CDR3 in amino acids: CASSLQGINEQYF. The CDR3 coding sequence is TGTGCCAGCAGCCTTCAGGGGATCAACGAGCAGTACTTC.

The chain couples TRBV11-2 to TRBJ2-5, with TRBD2 identical over 14 bases. CDR1 SGHAT and CDR2 FQNNGV come from the germline V gene. The J segment lost 3 bases and the V segment lost 4 bases, leaving 13 bases of the junction unmatched. CDR3 size: 19 residues. The chain's CDR3 is CASSSGKTSGGAREETQYF. The DNA for the CDR3 is TGTGCCAGCAGCTCAGGGAAGACTAGCGGGGGGGCGAGGGAAGAGACCCAGTACTTC.

CDR3 loop: CASSRSGTGAFSYEQYF. Written as DNA, the CDR3 is TGTGCCAGCAGCCGTTCCGGGACAGGGGCTTTCTCCTACGAGCAGTACTTC. The chain is built from TRBV13 and TRBJ2-7; 10 bases fit TRBD1. With 5 bases clipped from V and 0 bases from J, the junction kept 10 bases outside the gene matches. The germline V gene has CDR1 PRHDT and CDR2 FYEKMQ (reference sequence). The CDR3 consists of 17 residues.

The CDR3 protein is CASSPPGAGANVLTF. CDR3 in DNA: TGTGCCAGCTCACCGCCAGGGGCCGGGGCCAACGTCCTGACTTTC. The chain recombines TRBV18 with TRBJ2-6, with D maybe TRBD1 (6 bases). The V and J ends lost 3 bases and 4 bases respectively, with 10 bases between them. The germline gives CDR1 KGHSH, CDR2 LQKENI. The CDR3 runs 15 residues.

The chain combines TRBV5-1 with TRBJ2-5; 8 nucleotides agree with TRBD1. Trimming cost V 1 base and J 5 bases; bases outside gene matches: 7. Germline-derived CDR1 and CDR2 are SGHRS and YFSETQ. CDR3 length: 15 amino acids. CDR3 in DNA: TGCGCCAGCAGCTTGTCGGGCAGGGGGCACGAGACCCAGTACTTC. Protein: CASSLSGRGHETQYF.

The chain couples TRBV19 to TRBJ2-1; 11 bases are shared with TRBD1. The length of the CDR3 is 15 residues. The germline V gene encodes CDR1 LNHDA and CDR2 SQIVND (reference sequence). V lost 6 bases, J lost 6 bases, and 7 bases stayed unmatched. CDR3 in amino acids: CASSLRDRGFNEQFF. The CDR3 nucleotides are TGTGCCAGTAGCCTCCGGGACAGGGGGTTCAATGAGCAGTTCTTC.

This chain connects TRBV28 to TRBJ1-1; 7 bases map to TRBD1. Germline-derived CDR1 and CDR2 are MDHEN and SYDVKM. The CDR3 loop spans 16 amino acids. Unmatched junction bases numbered 8, after V lost 2 bases and J lost 2 bases. CDR3 in DNA: TGTGCCAGCAGTTTAGTGACAGGGCGAGGAAACACTGAAGCTTTCTTT. Protein: CASSLVTGRGNTEAFF.